The rows below give T cell receptor beta chains drawn from one sample of a study of identifying expanded T cells in peripheral blood. The repertoire was sequenced with immunoSEQ multiplex PCR; TCRdb's copy has only in-frame clones and lacks some. This table has about 110,000 clones, roughly nine tenths appearing once. Sequenced: blood. The source of these receptors is a person between 18 and 69 years old in good health. The CDR3 runs from the conserved cysteine through the conserved F or W. The D gene is left open where the match is weak. Only some rows state a clone size, as once, few, many or a class for expanded clones.

D gene	V gene	J gene	clone size	CDR3 protein	CDR3 DNA
.	TRBV10-3	TRBJ1-5	.	CAIRGGGNQPQHF	TGTGCCATCCGTGGAGGGGGCAATCAGCCCCAGCATTTT
.	TRBV6-1	TRBJ2-7	.	CASTKDTYEQYF	TGTGCCAGTACCAAGGACACATACGAGCAGTACTTC
TRBD1	TRBV19	TRBJ2-5	.	CASSRTGGRETQYF	TGTGCCAGTAGTCGGACAGGGGGCAGGGAGACCCAGTACTTC
.	TRBV19	TRBJ1-1	.	CASSMRGSRAFF	TGTGCCAGTAGTATGCGGGGGTCGAGGGCTTTCTTT
TRBD1	TRBV27	TRBJ1-2	.	CASKRQGEFYGYTF	TGTGCCAGCAAACGACAGGGAGAATTTTATGGCTACACCTTC
.	TRBV6-1	TRBJ1-2	.	CASSVQGLYGYTF	TGTGCCAGCAGTGTACAGGGCCTCTATGGCTACACCTTC
.	TRBV9	TRBJ1-2	.	CASSVGGQGIDGYTF	TGTGCCAGCAGCGTAGGTGGGCAGGGGATCGATGGCTACACCTTC
TRBD1	TRBV18	TRBJ2-7	.	CASSPRDRASYEQYF	TGTGCCAGCTCACCGCGGGACAGGGCAAGCTACGAGCAGTACTTC
.	TRBV30	TRBJ1-1	.	CAWSKGVTEAFF	TGTGCCTGGAGTAAGGGCGTCACTGAAGCTTTCTTT
.	TRBV4-2	TRBJ2-1	.	CASSQEQGKVTYNEQFF	TGTGCCAGCAGCCAAGAGCAGGGTAAAGTAACCTACAATGAGCAGTTCTTC
.	TRBV7-2	TRBJ2-3	.	CASSLAGGTDTQYF	TGTGCCAGCAGCTTAGCTGGCGGGACAGATACGCAGTATTTT
.	TRBV10-2	TRBJ2-7	.	CASSEPGHSPEQYF	TGCGCCAGCAGTGAACCAGGCCATTCCCCCGAGCAGTACTTC
TRBD2	TRBV7-8	TRBJ2-2	.	CASSRGLARLELFF	TGTGCCAGCAGCAGGGGACTAGCCCGTTTGGAGCTGTTTTTT
TRBD1	TRBV5-1	TRBJ1-2	.	CASSATGSNYGYTF	TGCGCCAGCAGCGCGACAGGGAGTAACTATGGCTACACCTTC
.	TRBV21-1	TRBJ1-1	.	CASGTGRRWNTEAFF	TGTGCCAGCGGGACAGGGAGAAGGTGGAACACTGAAGCTTTCTTT
TRBD1	TRBV9	TRBJ1-1	.	CASSGTGDMNTEAFF	TGTGCCAGCAGCGGGACAGGGGATATGAACACTGAAGCTTTCTTT
.	TRBV7-8	TRBJ2-1	.	CASTEAIANNEQFF	TGTGCCAGCACCGAAGCAATCGCGAACAATGAGCAGTTCTTC
.	TRBV6-1	TRBJ2-5	.	CASGSAWVETQYF	TGTGCCAGCGGGAGCGCTTGGGTGGAGACCCAGTACTTC
.	TRBV5-4	TRBJ2-7	.	CASSLGQGGTEQYF	TGTGCCAGCAGCTTGGGACAGGGAGGAACCGAGCAGTACTTC
TRBD2	TRBV10-3	TRBJ2-3	.	CAISETQRGSTDTQYF	TGTGCCATCAGTGAGACCCAGCGGGGATCCACAGATACGCAGTATTTT
.	TRBV28	TRBJ1-1	.	CASGTRMTTEAFF	TGTGCCAGTGGGACACGAATGACCACTGAAGCTTTCTTT
.	TRBV5-8	TRBJ2-5	.	CASSLAGGGQETQYF	TGTGCCAGCAGCTTAGCAGGAGGGGGACAAGAGACCCAGTACTTC
.	TRBV9	TRBJ1-2	.	CASSLDRGPYGYTF	TGTGCCAGCAGCCTGGACCGCGGACCCTATGGCTACACCTTC
.	TRBV11-1	TRBJ2-1	once	CASSLIWRGRGEQFF	TGTGCCAGCAGCTTAATTTGGAGGGGGCGCGGTGAGCAGTTCTTC
TRBD1	TRBV10-3	TRBJ2-1	.	CASGAQGADNEQFF	TGTGCCAGCGGGGCGCAGGGGGCTGACAATGAGCAGTTCTTC
.	TRBV29-1	TRBJ1-2	.	CSVTDSYTF	TGCAGCGTGACAGATAGCTACACCTTC
TRBD1	TRBV18	TRBJ2-3	once	CASSDGTGDTQYF	TGTGCCAGCTCAGACGGGACAGGGGATACGCAGTATTTT
TRBD2	TRBV2	TRBJ2-5	.	CASVPGGGAGSETQYF	TGTGCCAGCGTCCCGGGGGGGGGCGCCGGGTCAGAGACCCAGTACTTC
.	TRBV7-2	TRBJ1-2	.	CASSSNRVVGYTF	TGTGCCAGCAGCTCCAACAGGGTAGTTGGCTACACCTTC
TRBD1	TRBV18	TRBJ1-2	.	CASSPTGADGYTF	TGTGCCAGCTCACCCACAGGGGCGGATGGCTACACCTTC
TRBD1	TRBV5-6	TRBJ1-5	.	CASSFSWDRGDQPQHF	TGTGCCAGCAGCTTTAGTTGGGACAGGGGGGATCAGCCCCAGCATTTT
TRBD1	TRBV19	TRBJ1-2	once	CASSIVPRGGDYGYTF	TGTGCCAGTAGTATAGTCCCGAGAGGGGGCGATTATGGCTACACCTTC
TRBD1	TRBV19	TRBJ2-7	.	CASSSLPGQGSYEQYF	TGTGCCAGTAGTTCCCTACCGGGACAGGGGTCCTACGAGCAGTACTTC
.	TRBV16	TRBJ1-1	.	CASSQSARVNTEAFF	TGTGCCAGCAGCCAATCCGCCAGGGTGAACACTGAAGCTTTCTTT
TRBD1	TRBV18	TRBJ2-1	.	CASSQQGSSYNEQFF	TGTGCCAGCTCGCAACAGGGGAGCTCCTACAATGAGCAGTTCTTC
TRBD1	TRBV12-5	TRBJ2-2	.	CASGLVPWTGNTGELFF	TGTGCTAGTGGTTTGGTACCGTGGACAGGCAACACCGGGGAGCTGTTTTTT
TRBD2	TRBV30	TRBJ2-3	.	CAWSAGGGTSTDTQYF	TGTGCCTGGAGTGCTGGCGGGGGGACTAGCACAGATACGCAGTATTTT
.	TRBV5-1	TRBJ2-1	once	CASSLDPQGTGEQFF	TGCGCCAGCAGCTTGGATCCTCAGGGAACCGGTGAGCAGTTCTTC
.	TRBV28	TRBJ2-7	.	CASSTPGGAHSYEQYF	TGTGCCAGCAGTACGCCCGGGGGCGCTCACTCCTACGAGCAGTACTTC
TRBD1	TRBV27	TRBJ1-5	.	CASSGGTGYNQPQHF	TGTGCCAGCAGTGGGGGGACAGGGTACAATCAGCCCCAGCATTTT
.	TRBV25-1	TRBJ2-5	.	CASSEYGDGGLQETQYF	TGTGCCAGCAGTGAATATGGGGACGGCGGGCTCCAAGAGACCCAGTACTTC
TRBD2	TRBV4-3	TRBJ2-3	.	CASSQDSSGVDTQYF	TGCGCCAGCAGCCAAGACTCTAGCGGGGTTGATACGCAGTATTTT
.	TRBV7-9	TRBJ1-4	.	CASSLISEKLFF	TGTGCCAGCAGCTTAATATCGGAAAAACTGTTTTTT
.	TRBV7-3	TRBJ2-3	.	CASSPGTDTQYF	TGTGCCAGCAGTCCGGGGACGGATACGCAGTATTTT
TRBD1	TRBV5-1	TRBJ2-7	.	CASSLRFSGTGGDEQYF	TGCGCCAGCAGCTTGAGGTTCTCCGGGACAGGGGGTGACGAGCAGTACTTC
.	TRBV7-3	TRBJ2-6	.	CASIPDSGANVLTF	TGTGCCAGCATCCCCGACTCTGGGGCCAACGTCCTGACTTTC
.	TRBV30	TRBJ1-5	.	CAWSGGRAYQPQHF	TGTGCCTGGAGTGGGGGACGGGCATATCAGCCCCAGCATTTT
.	TRBV9	TRBJ1-1	.	CASSAGRASNTEAFF	TGTGCCAGCAGCGCCGGCAGGGCCTCGAACACTGAAGCTTTCTTT
TRBD1	TRBV6-1	TRBJ1-2	.	CASSEYNVAGGPYGYTF	TGTGCCAGCAGTGAATATAATGTCGCAGGGGGCCCTTATGGCTACACCTTC
.	TRBV19	TRBJ1-2	once	CASSILRQADYTF	TGTGCCAGTAGTATCCTCCGCCAAGCCGACTACACCTTC
TRBD1	TRBV5-4	TRBJ1-2	.	CASIDRDRGLYTF	TGTGCCAGCATCGACCGGGACAGGGGACTCTACACCTTC
.	TRBV6-1	TRBJ1-2	.	CASSEWQYGYTF	TGTGCCAGCAGTGAATGGCAGTATGGCTACACCTTC